A single sample is the source of the 20 T cell receptor beta chains below, sequenced in a study of blood T cell repertoires in COVID-19. Repertoires were generated with immunoSEQ multiplex PCR, while TCRdb's copy carries only in-frame clones and drops some. Of hundreds of thousands of clones listed, around 88% were seen once; the top ten hold under 8.5%. Input material: peripheral blood. Receptor source: a woman between 55 and 75 years old with COVID-19, enrolled during active disease.

This clone was seen a single time. This rearrangement joins TRBV4-3 to TRBJ2-5, with 9 bases lining up with TRBD2. V lost 0 bases, J lost 4 bases, and 12 bases stayed unmatched. This CDR3 is built from 18 residues. Germline-derived CDR1 and CDR2 are LGHNA and YSLEER. The CDR3: CASSQDLVLRGGPETQYF. In nucleotides, the CDR3 is TGCGCCAGCAGCCAAGATCTGGTCTTGCGGGGGGGCCCAGAGACCCAGTACTTC.

The chain uses TRBV25-1 and TRBJ1-1, with a possible D match to TRBD1 (5 bases). Germline CDR1 reads MGHDK; CDR2 reads SYGVNS. CDR3 length: 15 residues. The germline V and J ends were trimmed by 1 base and 5 bases, with 14 bases remaining between them. CDR3 DNA: TGTGCCAGCAGTGAATGGAAAGGCCCAGGGACTGAAGCTTTCTTT. Its protein product is CASSEWKGPGTEAFF. Full variable domain (remainder filled in from reference TRBV25-1 and TRBJ1-1): EADIYQTPRYLVIGTGKKITLECSQTMGHDKMYWYQQDPGMELHLIHYSYGVNSTEKGDLSSESTVSRIRTEHFPLTLESARPSHTSQYLCASSEWKGPGTEAFFGQGTRLTVV.

The gene calls are TRBV4-2 and TRBJ2-3; 9 nucleotides agree with TRBD1. The V gene's germline CDR1 is LGHNA and CDR2 YNFKEQ. Trimming took 0 bases from V and 3 from J; bases not matched to a gene: 10. CDR3 length: 18 residues. The CDR3 sequence: CASSQDQGLGQGTDTQYF. For the CDR3, the DNA is TGTGCCAGCAGCCAAGATCAGGGGCTGGGACAGGGAACAGATACGCAGTATTTT.

The chain employs TRBV3-1 (or the pseudogene TRBV3-2) and TRBJ2-1, with 12 bases identical to TRBD2. V was clipped by 3 bases and J by 6 bases; unmatched bases: 3. CDR3 length: 15 amino acids. The germline V gene encodes CDR1 LGHDT and CDR2 YNNKEL (reference sequence). The DNA for the CDR3 is TGTGCCAGCAGCCAGCTAGCGGGGGGGCGCAATGAGCAGTTCTTC. It translates to CASSQLAGGRNEQFF.

This sequence joins TRBV5-1 and TRBJ2-3, with TRBD2 identical over 13 bases. Trimming cost V 4 bases and J 4 bases; bases outside gene matches: 6. The CDR3 is made up of 16 amino acids. CDR1 is SGHRS, CDR2 YFSETQ, per germline. The CDR3 DNA reads as TGCGCCAGCAGCCTAGGGACTAGCGGGGCCTCAGATACGCAGTATTTT. The encoded protein is CASSLGTSGASDTQYF.

The chain has TRBV18 and TRBJ2-7; TRBD1 is a possible D gene (6 bases). CDR1 is KGHSH, CDR2 LQKENI, per germline. V lost 3 bases and J 3 bases, leaving 15 bases between the germline ends. The length of the CDR3 is 15 residues. DNA for the CDR3: TGTGCCAGCTCACCCATCCGGGACACCGTCTACGAGCAGTACTTC. It specifies CASSPIRDTVYEQYF.

The chain uses TRBV12-3 or TRBV12-4 and TRBJ2-2, with no clear D. This CDR3 is 13 amino acids long. Deletions cut 2 bases from V and 4 bases from J, with 5 bases between. The CDR3 coding sequence is TGTGCCAGCAGTTTACGCGTCACCGGGGAGCTGTTTTTT. Translating gives CASSLRVTGELFF.

The chain joins TRBV19 to TRBJ1-3; D remains unclear. The V gene lost 5 bases and the J gene lost 0 bases, with 20 bases spanning the gap. Germline-derived CDR1 and CDR2 are LNHDA and SQIVND (reference sequence). The CDR3 length is 18 residues. CDR3 nucleotides: TGTGCCAGTAGTCTAAACCGTCAGCTAGCCCCCTCTGGAAACACCATATATTTT. This gives the protein CASSLNRQLAPSGNTIYF. Full variable domain (outside the CDR3, taken from reference TRBV19 and TRBJ1-3): DGGITQSPKYLFRKEGQNVTLSCEQNLNHDAMYWYRQDPGQGLRLIYYSQIVNDFQKGDIAEGYSVSREKKESFPLTVTSAQKNPTAFYLCASSLNRQLAPSGNTIYFGEGSWLTVV.

This clone was observed a few times. The chain joins TRBV5-1 to TRBJ2-1; the match to TRBD2 covers 8 bases. After removal of 1 base from V and 0 bases from J, the junction contained 12 bases not matched to a gene. Germline V lookup: CDR1 SGHRS, CDR2 YFSETQ. This CDR3 region has 19 residues. The CDR3 bases are TGCGCCAGCAGCTTGTTAAACAGCGGGGGTGACCGCTCCTACAATGAGCAGTTCTTC. It yields the protein CASSLLNSGGDRSYNEQFF.

This chain uses TRBV19 with TRBJ2-3, with 7 bases aligning to TRBD2. The CDR3 totals 16 residues. Trimming cost V 3 bases and J 3 bases; bases outside gene matches: 9. From germline, CDR1 is LNHDA and CDR2 SQIVND (reference sequence). The CDR3 reads CASSMGRGRTTDTQYF. The CDR3 DNA follows: TGTGCCAGTAGTATGGGGCGGGGGAGAACTACAGATACGCAGTATTTT.

The chain combines TRBV5-4 with TRBJ2-1, with D maybe TRBD2 (7 bases). CDR1 and CDR2 from the germline V gene are SGHNT and YYREEE (reference sequence). The CDR3 is 13 residues long. The ends were cut back, 4 bases at V and 10 bases at J, with 15 bases in the middle. The chain's CDR3 is CASSPTGGREQFF. The CDR3 DNA reads TGTGCCAGCAGCCCCACGGGGGGCAGGGAGCAGTTCTTC.

This sequence joins TRBV25-1 and TRBJ2-7, with a possible D match to TRBD1 (5 bases). V was shortened by 7 bases and J by 3 bases, with 7 bases between the two germline ends. This CDR3 has 11 residues. Germline CDR1 is MGHDK and CDR2 is SYGVNS. CDR3 protein: CASTTGYEQYF. The CDR3 DNA reads TGTGCCAGCACAACAGGCTACGAGCAGTACTTC.

The chain is built from TRBV4-3 and TRBJ2-2; D remains unclear. Germline V gene sequence: CDR1 LGHNA, CDR2 YSLEER. Trimming removed 0 bases from V and 13 bases from J, with 12 bases in between. The CDR3 contains 13 residues. CDR3 loop: CASSQEFSHRLFF. The DNA of the CDR3 is TGCGCCAGCAGCCAAGAATTTAGCCATCGGCTGTTTTTT.

A few counts support this clone. This chain connects TRBV5-1 to TRBJ2-2; TRBD1 agrees at 8 bases. The ends lost 2 bases at V and 9 bases at J; junction bases unmatched: 12. Germline-derived CDR1 and CDR2 are SGHRS and YFSETQ. This CDR3 spans 16 amino acids. The CDR3 is CASSLGRTGPRRELFF. CDR3 coding DNA: TGCGCCAGCAGCTTAGGTCGGACAGGGCCTCGCAGGGAGCTGTTTTTT.

The genes are TRBV18 and TRBJ1-1; 7 bases align to TRBD1. CDR3 length equals 15 residues. Germline CDR1 reads KGHSH; CDR2 reads LQKENI. The junction had 9 bases not matched to a gene; V was cut back by 4 bases and J by 4 bases. The CDR3 loop reads CASSQSTGRVTEAFF. CDR3 in DNA: TGTGCCAGCTCACAATCGACAGGGAGAGTCACTGAAGCTTTCTTT.

This chain's CDR3 is CAISRGQGASYEQYF. CDR3 bases: TGTGCCATCAGTCGTGGGCAGGGGGCGTCCTACGAGCAGTACTTC. This chain links TRBV10-3 with TRBJ2-7, with 8 positions matching TRBD1. The CDR3 runs to 15 residues. V lost 5 bases, J lost 1 base, and 7 bases stayed unmatched. In germline, CDR1 is ENHRY, CDR2 SYGVKD.

This clone was recorded a few times. The chain uses TRBV7-9 and TRBJ2-1; TRBD1 matches at 9 bases. This CDR3 is built from 17 residues. In germline, CDR1 is SEHNR, CDR2 FQNEAQ (reference sequence). J gave up 1 base and V 4 bases, and 8 bases lay outside the gene matches. In DNA, the CDR3 is TGTGCCAGCAGCTCGTCGGGACAGGGAATTTCCTACAATGAGCAGTTCTTC. It translates to CASSSSGQGISYNEQFF.

The V gene is TRBV9, the J gene TRBJ1-2, with 8 bases lining up with TRBD1. CDR1 is SGDLS, CDR2 YYNGEE, per germline. The CDR3 has 15 residues. V was pared by 5 bases and J by 3 bases, with 9 bases of the junction left unmatched. CDR3 in amino acids: CASSQQGVSDYGYTF. The CDR3 region has the DNA TGTGCCAGCAGTCAACAGGGGGTTTCTGACTATGGCTACACCTTC.

The chain recombines TRBV4-3 with TRBJ2-7; 9 nucleotides agree with TRBD1. Germline values: CDR1 LGHNA, CDR2 YSLEER. The CDR3 sequence is 13 residues long. The trim removed 4 bases at V and 4 bases at J, leaving 2 bases unmatched. The CDR3 DNA reads as TGCGCCAGCAGCCGGGACAGGGTTTACGAGCAGTACTTC. It specifies CASSRDRVYEQYF.

The chain employs TRBV30 and TRBJ2-7; TRBD1 matches at 11 bases. V lost 0 bases and J lost 6; bases outside the gene matches: 10. Germline CDR1 and CDR2: GTSNPN and SVGIG (reference sequence). The CDR3 loop spans 16 amino acids. CDR3 DNA sequence: TGTGCCTGGAGTGTACGTAGTGGGGGACAGGGGGGCGAGCAGTACTTC. Translated, it gives CAWSVRSGGQGGEQYF.